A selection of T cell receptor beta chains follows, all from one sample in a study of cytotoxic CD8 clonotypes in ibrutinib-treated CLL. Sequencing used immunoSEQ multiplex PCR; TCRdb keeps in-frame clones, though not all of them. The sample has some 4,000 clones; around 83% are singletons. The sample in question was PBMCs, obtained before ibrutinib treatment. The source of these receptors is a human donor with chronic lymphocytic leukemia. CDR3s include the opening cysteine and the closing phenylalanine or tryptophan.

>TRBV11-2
CASSSGSSYNEQFF
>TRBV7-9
CASSQLAGHTDTQYF
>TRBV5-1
CASSPGQGTNEQFF
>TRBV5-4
CASSKQAANTGELFF
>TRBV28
CASSSPPVAFVQYF
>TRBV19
CASTLAGEGELFF
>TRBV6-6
CASSSGRGSGTGELFF
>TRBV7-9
CASSLAKGTPTGELFF
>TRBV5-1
CASSSTTDTQYF
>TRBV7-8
CASSPGTLQFF